This T cell receptor (beta chain) was captured in a study of PD-1 blockade in mismatch repair-deficient tumors. Sequenced by immunoSEQ multiplex PCR; TCRdb stores in-frame clones only, minus some. Of roughly 110,000 clones in the sample, 70% to 80% were seen once. V was cut by 1 base and J by 6 bases, with 10 bases left in between. Per germline, CDR1 SQVTM and CDR2 ANQGSEA. The length of the CDR3 is 13 residues. The specimen comprised peripheral blood, sampled just over 59 weeks after starting pembrolizumab. This chain uses TRBV29-1 with TRBJ2-1; D not resolved. The TCR originated in an adult with mismatch repair-deficient cancer. The CDR3, as DNA: TGCAGCGTTGAAGCCCCCTGGGGCAATGAGCAGTTCTTC. Protein: CSVEAPWGNEQFF.